This TCR beta chain was profiled in a study of blood T cell repertoires in COVID-19. At the level of the study: The samples span acute and convalescent COVID-19 from the United States, Italy and Spain. PBMCs, B-cell-depleted T cells, or T cells provided the cDNA or gDNA that made up the material.

Source study methods: Amplification of reference gene primers was used by the study to estimate nucleated cell counts. Here immunoSEQ multiplex PCR was the method, and the copy in TCRdb shows in-frame clones only, minus some. Clone size and the V and J calls come from that table; the DNA yielded D and trimming. The table includes 200,000 or so clones, 70% to 90% detected once. This receptor was identified in a man aged 55-75 years with acute or convalescent COVID-19. The sequenced sample was peripheral blood.

The CDR3 spells CASSLHSGGEQFF. CDR3 nucleotide sequence: TGTGCCAGCAGCCTCCATAGCGGGGGTGAGCAGTTCTTC. The chain links TRBV3-1 (or the pseudogene TRBV3-2) to TRBJ2-1; 9 bases align to TRBD2. The length of the CDR3 is 13 residues. The V gene end was trimmed by 4 bases and the J gene end by 9 bases; junction bases not matched to a gene: 4. CDR1 and CDR2 from the germline V gene are LGHDT and YNNKEL (reference sequence).